Listed here are 2 T cell receptor beta chains from one sample, sequenced in a study of cytomegalovirus exposure and HLA in healthy donors. PCR was performed using 60 Vbeta and 13 Jbeta primers. The data were produced by immunoSEQ multiplex PCR, yet TCRdb's version contains in-frame clones alone and is incomplete. The sample includes about 140,000 clones, 76% of them seen just once. Sequencing was done on a sample of PBMCs. The receptors originated from a man between 35 and 55 years old in good health and CMV-seronegative.

The chain uses TRBV18 and TRBJ1-1, with 8 bases matching TRBD1. The CDR3 consists of 15 residues. The trim removed 2 bases at V and 3 bases at J, leaving 5 bases unmatched. Germline values: CDR1 KGHSH, CDR2 LQKENI. CDR3: CASSPLQGGDTEAFF. CDR3 DNA sequence: TGTGCCAGCTCACCATTACAGGGGGGGGACACTGAAGCTTTCTTT.

CDR3 loop: CASSQVGSSYNSPLHF. CDR3 sequence (DNA): TGCGCCAGCAGCCAAGTGGGGAGCTCCTATAATTCACCCCTCCACTTT. V usage is TRBV4-1 and J usage is TRBJ1-6; D ambiguous. The V gene's germline CDR1 is MGHRA and CDR2 YSYEKL. The CDR3 is 16 amino acids. The ends were cut back, 1 base at V and 0 bases at J, with 7 bases in the middle.